Listed below are T cell receptor beta chains from one sample, sequenced in a study of shared T cell receptors in the human thymus. This table comes from immunoSEQ multiplex PCR, and its TCRdb copy is limited to in-frame clones, with some not included. The sample lists 500,000 to 750,000 clones, approximately 87% seen once, with about 0.01% in the top ten. A further study also used this sample, focusing on human thymus T cells.

The sample taken for sequencing was thymocytes. These receptor sequences come from a boy under two years old with a congenital heart defect. CDR3s leave out the opening cysteine and the closing phenylalanine or tryptophan. The order of the fields is J gene, V gene, CDR3 protein.

>TRBJ2-3|TRBV29-1
SALGGRQGYADTQY
>TRBJ2-7|TRBV6-1
ASSEGVAAALQQY
>TRBJ2-1|TRBV15
ATSREAWDYRNEQF
>TRBJ2-3|TRBV9
ASSVLARGTDTQY
>TRBJ2-3|TRBV7-8
ASSLAWTSGKRRTDTQY
>TRBJ2-7|TRBV7-9
ASSLRTGTEQY
>TRBJ2-5|TRBV18
ASSPESQETQY
>TRBJ2-7|TRBV4-2
ASSQDGLAGLYEQY
>TRBJ1-1|TRBV6-1
ASRSLLDGGRGAF
>TRBJ2-4|TRBV30
ACERAEAKNIQY
>TRBJ1-1|TRBV21-1
ASSSRTGQGNTEAF
>TRBJ2-1|TRBV4-1
ASSQLLAGVPNEQF
>TRBJ1-1|TRBV27
ASSSSTWNTEAF
>TRBJ2-7|TRBV7-9
ASSETPRQGALSYEQY
>TRBJ2-5|TRBV27
ASSPGLAETQY
>TRBJ2-1|TRBV19
ASSRAGGNEQF
>TRBJ1-1|TRBV7-2
ASSPTRGTEAF
>TRBJ2-1|TRBV4-3
ASSQEVLAGCPFYNEQF
>TRBJ1-3|TRBV15
ATSRAQGGRERNTIY
>TRBJ2-3|TRBV2
ASSEAPGYLTDTQY
>TRBJ2-3|TRBV6-4
ASSDSGHTDTQY
>TRBJ2-5|TRBV9
ASSPVGGEEDETQY
>TRBJ2-5|TRBV6-4
ASSDSRNLAGGEETQY
>TRBJ2-5|TRBV15
ATSRPWGLWETQY
>TRBJ1-3|TRBV5-6
ASSLNEGHRGFSGNTIY
>TRBJ2-1|TRBV29-1
SGLYRFFSNEQF
>TRBJ1-1|TRBV9
ASSEDRDSTEAF
>TRBJ2-1|TRBV5-1
ASSFAGTGSYNEQF
>TRBJ2-7|TRBV5-4
ASSQGVTYEQY
>TRBJ2-7|TRBV6-1
ASSEGTHISYEQY
>TRBJ2-5|TRBV4-3
ASSQDYFQRYQETQY
>TRBJ2-3|TRBV27
ASSPRTSGSGRAFVSTDTQY
>TRBJ2-3|TRBV29-1
SVVGSRTDTQY
>TRBJ2-7|TRBV4-1
ASSPRLAGDYEQY
>TRBJ1-4|TRBV7-9
AANRGRRNEKLF
>TRBJ2-7|TRBV4-1
ASSQVSTQRSHEQY
>TRBJ2-1|TRBV11-3
ASSLEPPLPGDEQF